The 14 T cell receptor beta chains in this list originate from one sample, sequenced in a study of blood T cell repertoires in COVID-19. Profiling relied on immunoSEQ multiplex PCR, and the TCRdb table lists in-frame clones only, not all of them. The data contain roughly 250,000 clones, around 90% of them singletons. The sequencing input was PBMCs or T cells enriched from blood (not recorded which). These receptors were taken from a woman aged 18 to 35 who had recovered from COVID-19.

The V call is TRBV7-2, the J call TRBJ2-3; TRBD2 is a possible D gene (7 bases). Germline V lookup: CDR1 SGHTA, CDR2 FQGNSA. V was pared by 1 base and J by 4 bases, with 15 bases between. This CDR3 is 16 amino acids long. The CDR3 region is CASSLGGGPTADTQYF. As DNA, the CDR3 is TGTGCCAGCAGCTTAGGCGGGGGCCCGACCGCAGATACGCAGTATTTT.

The chain has TRBV19 and TRBJ2-1, with TRBD1 matching 11 bases. Germline CDR1 reads LNHDA; CDR2 reads SQIVND (reference sequence). V trimming: 5 bases; J trimming: 4 bases; junction bases outside the gene matches: 7. CDR3 length: 16 residues. The CDR3 loop is CASSYTGTGGYNEQFF. In DNA form, the CDR3 reads TGTGCCAGTAGTTATACCGGGACAGGGGGGTACAATGAGCAGTTCTTC.

The V call is TRBV28, the J call TRBJ2-2, with TRBD1 matching over 9 bases. The V and J ends lost 10 bases and 1 base, in that order; junction bases with no gene match: 10. CDR1 MDHEN and CDR2 SYDVKM come from the germline V gene. The CDR3 loop spans 16 amino acids. CDR3 in DNA: TGTGCCAACAGAAACAACAGGGGGCGGAACACCGGGGAGCTGTTTTTT. It codes for CANRNNRGRNTGELFF.

On this clone: An end of the junction differs from the germline gene, which may be a read error. This CDR3 is CASSDDSGSLIF. The CDR3 nucleotides read TGTGCCAGCAGCGACGACAGCGGGTCCTTAATCTTC. V gene TRBV12-3 or TRBV12-4 combines with J gene TRBJ1-2; perhaps TRBD1 as D (5 bases). CDR3 length: 12 residues.

V usage is TRBV6-6 and J usage is TRBJ2-1; D might be TRBD1 (5 bases). The CDR3 extends over 16 amino acids. Germline V gene data show CDR1 as MNHNY and CDR2 as SVGAGI (reference sequence). Trimming took off 5 bases at V and 0 bases at J, with 14 bases between the two ends. CDR3 sequence reads: CASSPRQTNSYNEQFF. CDR3 nucleotide sequence: TGTGCCAGCAGTCCTCGACAGACCAACTCCTACAATGAGCAGTTCTTC.

The J gene is TRBJ2-3, the V gene TRBV28; tentative D call: TRBD2 (5 bases). Germline V CDR1 and CDR2: MDHEN, SYDVKM. The CDR3 extends over 15 amino acids. Trimming removed 3 bases from V and 8 bases from J, with 18 bases in between. The CDR3 DNA reads TGTGCCAGCAGTTTCTCCCGGGTGAATGGAGGTACGCAGTATTTT. Translation gives CASSFSRVNGGTQYF.

V is TRBV28 and J is TRBJ2-7; TRBD2 aligns across 14 bases. Germline V CDR1 and CDR2: MDHEN, SYDVKM. The V and J ends lost 4 bases and 7 bases, in that order; junction bases with no gene match: 9. CDR3 length: 16 residues. For the CDR3, the DNA is TGTGCCAGCAGTTCCCCGACTAGCGGGAGGGCACTAGAGCAGTACTTC. Its protein is CASSSPTSGRALEQYF.

This clone has only one observation. This rearrangement joins TRBV7-9 to TRBJ1-6; D gene ambiguous. CDR1 is SEHNR, CDR2 FQNEAQ, per germline (reference sequence). This CDR3 spans 13 amino acids. V was clipped by 5 bases and J by 10 bases, with 12 bases between them. CDR3 coding DNA: TGTGCCAGCAGCCTCTCCGCAGGATCACCCCTCCACTTT. Translation: CASSLSAGSPLHF. Complete variable domain (other parts from reference TRBV7-9 and TRBJ1-6): DTGVSQNPRHKITKRGQNVTFRCDPISEHNRLYWYRQTLGQGPEFLTYFQNEAQLEKSRLLSDRFSAERPKGSFSTLEIQRTEQGDSAMYLCASSLSAGSPLHFGNGTRLTVT.

CDR3 loop: CASSQGPQGRDTEAFF. The CDR3 DNA sequence: TGCGCCAGCAGCCAAGGCCCTCAGGGCAGGGACACTGAAGCTTTCTTT. The chain has TRBV5-1 and TRBJ1-1; D might be TRBD1 (5 bases). V lost 4 bases, J lost 3 bases, and 19 bases lay in between. The CDR3 is made up of 16 amino acids. Germline V gene sequence: CDR1 SGHRS, CDR2 YFSETQ.

The chain is built from TRBV7-2 and TRBJ2-2; 8 nucleotides match TRBD2. Germline V gives CDR1 SGHTA, CDR2 FQGNSA. The CDR3 is made up of 19 amino acids. After removal of 2 bases from V and 1 base from J, the junction contained 12 bases not matched to a gene. The CDR3 DNA is TGTGCCAGCAGCTTAATTCTCCAGGCGGGGGGAGAGAACACCGGGGAGCTGTTTTTT. Translation gives CASSLILQAGGENTGELFF.

V usage is TRBV4-3 and J usage is TRBJ1-1, with a tentative D call TRBD1 (6 bases). The CDR3 is made up of 19 amino acids. The germline V and J ends were trimmed by 2 bases and 5 bases, with 27 bases remaining between them. CDR1 is LGHNA, CDR2 YSLEER, per germline. This CDR3 is CASSQKSGASTGWGTEAFF. The CDR3, as DNA: TGCGCCAGCAGCCAAAAATCTGGGGCTTCAACAGGGTGGGGGACTGAAGCTTTCTTT.

The chain has TRBV2 and TRBJ1-6; D is undetermined. Germline loops: CDR1 SNHLY, CDR2 FYNNEI. The V and J ends lost 3 bases and 9 bases respectively, with 12 bases between them. The CDR3 sequence is 14 residues long. The CDR3 sequence: CASSEAASGSPLHF. The CDR3, as DNA: TGTGCCAGCAGTGAGGCTGCATCGGGTTCACCCCTCCACTTT. The full variable domain, with the rest looked up from reference TRBV2 and TRBJ1-6, is EPEVTQTPSHQVTQMGQEVILRCVPISNHLYFYWYRQILGQKVEFLVSFYNNEISEKSEIFDDQFSVERPDGSNFTLKIRSTKLEDSAMYFCASSEAASGSPLHFGNGTRLTVT.

The rearrangement uses TRBV6-4 and TRBJ1-4; D not resolved. Germline V gene sequence: CDR1 MRHNA, CDR2 SNTAGT. CDR3 size: 17 residues. V was shortened by 2 bases and J by 7 bases, with 20 bases between the two germline ends. CDR3 nucleotides: TGTGCCAGCAGTGACCGGGGTTATGACGGTAATGTTGAAAAACTGTTTTTT. The encoded protein is CASSDRGYDGNVEKLFF.

The genes are TRBV10-3 and TRBJ1-1; TRBD1 might be the D (6 bases). Germline-derived CDR1 and CDR2 are ENHRY and SYGVKD. The CDR3 spans 14 residues. V lost 3 bases, J lost 5 bases, and 13 bases lay in between. The CDR3, as DNA: TGTGCCATCAGTGAACAGGGTGCATCGACTGAAGCTTTCTTT. Translation: CAISEQGASTEAFF.